The present entry profiles one T cell receptor beta chain with its context. This sample is drawn from a study of blood T cell repertoires in COVID-19. Study details: Sites in the United States, Italy and Spain provided acute and convalescent COVID-19 samples. Sources were T cells, B-cell-depleted T cells, or PBMCs; the material itself was cDNA or gDNA.

Authors' methods: Counts of nucleated cells, estimated from reference gene primer amplification, were obtained. Produced via immunoSEQ multiplex PCR; TCRdb's table is partial and in-frame only. The D gene and trimming were derived from the DNA, and the V and J assignments and clone size from that table. Of about 110,000 clones listed, roughly 80% are singletons. The material sequenced was peripheral blood. The TCR sequence derives from a man in his sixties or seventies with active or convalescent COVID-19.

The CDR3 here is CASSGDRGLVGYTF. The CDR3 DNA follows: TGTGCCAGCAGTGGGGACAGGGGGCTAGTCGGTTACACCTTC. This rearrangement joins TRBV2 to TRBJ1-2; TRBD1 matches 12 bases. Per germline, CDR1 SNHLY and CDR2 FYNNEI. Trimming at V came to 4 bases and at J to 11 bases, leaving 8 bases not matched to a gene. The length of the CDR3 is 14 residues.